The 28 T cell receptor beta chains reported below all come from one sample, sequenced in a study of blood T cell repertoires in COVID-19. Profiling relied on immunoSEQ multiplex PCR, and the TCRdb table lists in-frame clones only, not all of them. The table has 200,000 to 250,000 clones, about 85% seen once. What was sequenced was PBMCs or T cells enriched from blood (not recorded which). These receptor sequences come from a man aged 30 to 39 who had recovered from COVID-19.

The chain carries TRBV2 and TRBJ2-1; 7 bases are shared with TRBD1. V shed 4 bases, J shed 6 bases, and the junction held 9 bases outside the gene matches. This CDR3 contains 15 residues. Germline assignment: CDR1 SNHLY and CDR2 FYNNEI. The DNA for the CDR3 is TGTGCCAGCAGTGGGGACAGCCCTCGGGCCAATGAGCAGTTCTTC. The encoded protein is CASSGDSPRANEQFF.

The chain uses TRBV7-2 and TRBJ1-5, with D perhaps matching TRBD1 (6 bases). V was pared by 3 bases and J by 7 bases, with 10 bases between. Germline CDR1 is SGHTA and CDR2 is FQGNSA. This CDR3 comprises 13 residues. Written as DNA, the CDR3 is TGTGCCAGCAGCTTCAGGGGTAAACAGCCCCAGCATTTT. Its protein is CASSFRGKQPQHF.

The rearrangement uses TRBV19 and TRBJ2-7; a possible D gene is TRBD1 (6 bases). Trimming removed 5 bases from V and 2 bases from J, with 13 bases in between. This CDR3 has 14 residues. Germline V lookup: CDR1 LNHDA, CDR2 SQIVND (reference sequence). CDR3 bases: TGTGCCAGTAGTTCTCCAGGGGTTCCCTACGAGCAGTACTTC. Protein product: CASSSPGVPYEQYF.

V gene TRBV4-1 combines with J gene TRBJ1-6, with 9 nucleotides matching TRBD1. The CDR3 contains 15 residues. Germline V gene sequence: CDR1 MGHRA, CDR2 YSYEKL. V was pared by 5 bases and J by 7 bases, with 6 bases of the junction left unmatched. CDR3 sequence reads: CASSFRTGENSPLHF. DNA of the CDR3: TGCGCCAGCAGCTTTCGGACAGGGGAAAATTCACCCCTCCACTTT.

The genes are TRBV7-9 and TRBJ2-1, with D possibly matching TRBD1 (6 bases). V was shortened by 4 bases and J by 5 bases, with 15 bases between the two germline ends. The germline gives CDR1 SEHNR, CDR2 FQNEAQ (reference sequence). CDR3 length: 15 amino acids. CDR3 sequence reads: CASSSGQHRHNEQFF. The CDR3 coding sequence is TGTGCCAGCAGCTCAGGACAGCACAGACACAATGAGCAGTTCTTC.

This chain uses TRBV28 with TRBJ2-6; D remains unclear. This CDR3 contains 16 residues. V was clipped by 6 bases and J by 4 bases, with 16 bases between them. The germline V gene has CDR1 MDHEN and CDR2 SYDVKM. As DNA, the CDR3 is TGTGCCAGCAGCCCCTTCACATTAGCCGGGGCCAACGTCCTGACTTTC. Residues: CASSPFTLAGANVLTF.

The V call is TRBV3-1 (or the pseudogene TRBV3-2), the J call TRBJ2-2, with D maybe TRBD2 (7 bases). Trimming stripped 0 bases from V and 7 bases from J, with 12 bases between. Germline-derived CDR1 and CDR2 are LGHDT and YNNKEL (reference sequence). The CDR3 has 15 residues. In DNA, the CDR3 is TGTGCCAGCAGCCAAGATCGGGGGGCCGGCGGGGAGCTGTTTTTT. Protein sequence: CASSQDRGAGGELFF.

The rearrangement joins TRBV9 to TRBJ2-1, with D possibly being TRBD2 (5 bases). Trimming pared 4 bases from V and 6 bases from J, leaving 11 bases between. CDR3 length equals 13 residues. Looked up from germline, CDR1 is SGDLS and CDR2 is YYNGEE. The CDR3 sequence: CASSTQLGNEQFF. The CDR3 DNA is TGTGCCAGCAGCACCCAACTAGGCAATGAGCAGTTCTTC. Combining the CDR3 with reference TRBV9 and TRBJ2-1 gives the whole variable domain DSGVTQTPKHLITATGQRVTLRCSPRSGDLSVYWYQQSLDQGLQFLIQYYNGEERAKGNILERFSAQQFPDLHSELNLSSLELGDSALYFCASSTQLGNEQFFGPGTRLTVL.

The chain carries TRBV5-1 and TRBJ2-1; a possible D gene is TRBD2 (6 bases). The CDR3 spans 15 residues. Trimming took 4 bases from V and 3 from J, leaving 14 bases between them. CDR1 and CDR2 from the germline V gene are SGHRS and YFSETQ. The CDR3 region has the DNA TGCGCCAGCAGCGGGCAGGAGGGCCTCTACAATGAGCAGTTCTTC. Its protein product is CASSGQEGLYNEQFF.

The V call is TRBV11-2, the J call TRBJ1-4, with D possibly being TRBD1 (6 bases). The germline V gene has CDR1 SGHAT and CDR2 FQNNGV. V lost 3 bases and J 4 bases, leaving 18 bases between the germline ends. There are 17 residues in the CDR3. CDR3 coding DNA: TGTGCCAGCAGCTTTGGGAACAGGGTGGTCCTTAATGAAAAACTGTTTTTT. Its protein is CASSFGNRVVLNEKLFF.

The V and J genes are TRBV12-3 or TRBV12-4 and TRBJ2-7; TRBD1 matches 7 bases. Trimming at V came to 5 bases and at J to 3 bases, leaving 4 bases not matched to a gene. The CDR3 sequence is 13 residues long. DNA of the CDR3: TGTGCCAGCAGTCCTCACAGGGGCTACGAGCAGTACTTC. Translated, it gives CASSPHRGYEQYF.

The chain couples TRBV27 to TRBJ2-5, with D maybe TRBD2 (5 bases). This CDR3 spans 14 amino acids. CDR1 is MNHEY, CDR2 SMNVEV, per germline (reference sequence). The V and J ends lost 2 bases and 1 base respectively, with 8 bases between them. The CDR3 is CASSLLGSQETQYF. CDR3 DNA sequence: TGTGCCAGCAGTTTACTAGGGAGCCAAGAGACCCAGTACTTC.

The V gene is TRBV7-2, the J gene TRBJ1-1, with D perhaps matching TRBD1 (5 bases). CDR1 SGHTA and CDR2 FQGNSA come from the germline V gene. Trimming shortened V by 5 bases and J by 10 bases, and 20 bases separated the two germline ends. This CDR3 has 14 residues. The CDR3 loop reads CASSRLAGGGGAFF. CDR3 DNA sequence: TGTGCCAGCAGCCGCCTGGCCGGGGGTGGTGGAGCTTTCTTT. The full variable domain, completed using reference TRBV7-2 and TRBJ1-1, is GAGVSQSPSNKVTEKGKDVELRCDPISGHTALYWYRQSLGQGLEFLIYFQGNSAPDKSGLPSDRFSAERTGGSVSTLTIQRTQQEDSAVYLCASSRLAGGGGAFFGQGTRLTVV.

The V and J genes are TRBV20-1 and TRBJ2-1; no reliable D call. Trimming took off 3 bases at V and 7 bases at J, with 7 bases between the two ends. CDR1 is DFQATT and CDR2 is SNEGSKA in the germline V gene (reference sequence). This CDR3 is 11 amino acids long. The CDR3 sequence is CSASLQNEQFF. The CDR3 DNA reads TGCAGTGCTAGTCTACAGAATGAGCAGTTCTTC.

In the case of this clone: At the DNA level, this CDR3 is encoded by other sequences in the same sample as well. This CDR3 is CASSEAGNSYEQYF. DNA for the CDR3: TGCGCCAGCAGTGAAGCAGGGAACTCCTACGAGCAGTACTTC. V usage is TRBV10-1 and J usage is TRBJ2-7, with D perhaps TRBD1 (5 bases). V shed 3 bases and J shed 0 bases, with 9 bases lying between them. The CDR3 runs to 14 residues. CDR1 and CDR2 from the germline V gene are WNHNN and SYGVQD (reference sequence).

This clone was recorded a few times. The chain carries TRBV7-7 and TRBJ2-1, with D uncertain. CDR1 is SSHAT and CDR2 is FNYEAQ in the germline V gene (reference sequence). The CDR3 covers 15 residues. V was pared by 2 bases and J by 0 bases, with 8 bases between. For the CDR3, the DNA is TGTGCCAGCAGCTTAAATGCCGGCTCCTACAATGAGCAGTTCTTC. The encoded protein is CASSLNAGSYNEQFF.

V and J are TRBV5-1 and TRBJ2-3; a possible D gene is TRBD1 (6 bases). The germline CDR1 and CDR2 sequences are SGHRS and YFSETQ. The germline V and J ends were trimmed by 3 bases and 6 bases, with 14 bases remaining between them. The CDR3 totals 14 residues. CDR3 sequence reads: CASSSQGWADTQYF. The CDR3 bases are TGCGCCAGCAGCTCACAGGGTTGGGCGGATACGCAGTATTTT.

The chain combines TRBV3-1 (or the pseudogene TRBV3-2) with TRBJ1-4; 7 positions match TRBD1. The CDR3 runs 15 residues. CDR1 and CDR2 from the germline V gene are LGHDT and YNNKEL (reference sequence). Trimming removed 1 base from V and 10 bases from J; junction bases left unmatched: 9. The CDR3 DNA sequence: TGTGCCAGCAGCCAAGTTTCCGGACAGGTTTCAAAACTGTTTTTT. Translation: CASSQVSGQVSKLFF.

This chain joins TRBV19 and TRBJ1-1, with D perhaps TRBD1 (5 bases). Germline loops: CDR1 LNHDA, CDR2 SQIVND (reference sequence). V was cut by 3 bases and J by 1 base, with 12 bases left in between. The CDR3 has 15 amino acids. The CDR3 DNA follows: TGTGCCAGTAGTATGGGGCAGGGATGGAACACTGAAGCTTTCTTT. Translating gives CASSMGQGWNTEAFF.

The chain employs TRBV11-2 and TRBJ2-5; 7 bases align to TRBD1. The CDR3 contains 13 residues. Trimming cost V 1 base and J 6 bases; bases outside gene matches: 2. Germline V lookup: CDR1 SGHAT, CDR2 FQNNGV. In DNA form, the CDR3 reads TGTGCCAGCAGCTTAGGGGACAGCAAGACCCAGTACTTC. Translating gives CASSLGDSKTQYF.

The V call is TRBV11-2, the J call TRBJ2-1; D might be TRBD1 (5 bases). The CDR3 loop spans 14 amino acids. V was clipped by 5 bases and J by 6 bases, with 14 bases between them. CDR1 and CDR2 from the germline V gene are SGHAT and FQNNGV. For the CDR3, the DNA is TGTGCCAGCAGCCCCCGCAGGGCCCCCAATGAGCAGTTCTTC. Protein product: CASSPRRAPNEQFF.

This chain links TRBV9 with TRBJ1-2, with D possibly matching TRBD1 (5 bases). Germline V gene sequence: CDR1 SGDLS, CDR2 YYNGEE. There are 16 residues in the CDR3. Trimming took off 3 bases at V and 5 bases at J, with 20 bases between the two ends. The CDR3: CASSDWPDDRLYGYTF. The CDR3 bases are TGTGCCAGCAGCGATTGGCCGGATGACAGACTTTATGGCTACACCTTC.

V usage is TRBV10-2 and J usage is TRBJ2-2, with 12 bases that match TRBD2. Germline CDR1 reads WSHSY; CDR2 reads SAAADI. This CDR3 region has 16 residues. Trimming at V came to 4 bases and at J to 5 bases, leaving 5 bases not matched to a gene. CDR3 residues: CASSVLAGGRTGELFF. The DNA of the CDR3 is TGCGCCAGCAGTGTTCTAGCGGGGGGGCGAACCGGGGAGCTGTTTTTT.

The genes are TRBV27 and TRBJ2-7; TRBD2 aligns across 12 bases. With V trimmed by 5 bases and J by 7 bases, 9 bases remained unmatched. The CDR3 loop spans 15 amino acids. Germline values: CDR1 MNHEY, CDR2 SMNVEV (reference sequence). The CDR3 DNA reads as TGTGCCAGCAGTCCGGAGAGACTAGCGGGGGTTGAGCAGTACTTC. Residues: CASSPERLAGVEQYF.

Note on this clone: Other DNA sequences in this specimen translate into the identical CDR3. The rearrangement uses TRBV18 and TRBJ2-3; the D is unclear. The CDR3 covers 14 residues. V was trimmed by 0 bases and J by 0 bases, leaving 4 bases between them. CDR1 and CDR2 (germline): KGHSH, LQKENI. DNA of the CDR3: TGTGCCAGCTCACCACCGTCTAGCACAGATACGCAGTATTTT. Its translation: CASSPPSSTDTQYF. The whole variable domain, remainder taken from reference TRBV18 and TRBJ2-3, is NAGVMQNPRHLVRRRGQEARLRCSPMKGHSHVYWYRQLPEEGLKFMVYLQKENIIDESGMPKERFSAEFPKEGPSILRIQQVVRGDSAAYFCASSPPSSTDTQYFGPGTRLTVL.

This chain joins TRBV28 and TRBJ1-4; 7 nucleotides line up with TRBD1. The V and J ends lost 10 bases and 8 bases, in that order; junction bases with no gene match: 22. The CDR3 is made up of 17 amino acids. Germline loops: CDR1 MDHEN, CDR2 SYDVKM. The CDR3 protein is CAIKSRIDRDRVEKLFF. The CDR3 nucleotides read TGTGCCATCAAGTCCCGTATAGACCGGGACAGAGTCGAAAAACTGTTTTTT.

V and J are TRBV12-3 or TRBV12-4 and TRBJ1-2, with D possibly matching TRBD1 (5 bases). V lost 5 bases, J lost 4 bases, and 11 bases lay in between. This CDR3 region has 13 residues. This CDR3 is CASSTQGIYGYTF. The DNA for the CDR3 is TGTGCCAGCAGTACTCAGGGAATCTATGGCTACACCTTC.

Here the CDR3 DNA reads TGTGCCAGCAGTTACTCGGTTGGGGGCGACACCTACGAGCAGTACTTC. This gives the protein CASSYSVGGDTYEQYF. V and J are TRBV6-5 and TRBJ2-7; D perhaps matches TRBD1 (6 bases). CDR1 and CDR2 from the germline V gene are MNHEY and SVGAGI. V dropped 0 bases and J dropped 2 bases, with 14 bases sitting between them. The length of the CDR3 is 16 residues.